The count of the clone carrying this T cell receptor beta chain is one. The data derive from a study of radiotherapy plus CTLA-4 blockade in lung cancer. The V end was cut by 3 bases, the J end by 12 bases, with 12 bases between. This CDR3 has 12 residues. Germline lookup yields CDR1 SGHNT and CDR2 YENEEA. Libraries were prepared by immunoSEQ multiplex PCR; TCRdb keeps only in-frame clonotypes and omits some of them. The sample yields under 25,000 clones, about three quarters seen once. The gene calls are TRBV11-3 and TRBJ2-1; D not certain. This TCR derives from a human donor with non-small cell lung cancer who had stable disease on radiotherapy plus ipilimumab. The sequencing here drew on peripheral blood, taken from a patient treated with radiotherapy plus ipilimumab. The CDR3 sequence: CASSFQASRQFF. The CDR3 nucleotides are TGTGCCAGCAGCTTTCAGGCTAGTAGGCAGTTCTTC.